This entry is about one T cell receptor (beta chain). No antigen is known for it. The germline CDR1 and CDR2 sequences are SGHNT and YYREEE (reference sequence). The CDR3 is 14 residues long. Trimming removed 4 bases from V and 3 bases from J, with 10 bases in between. These data belong to a study of OX40 agonist ivuxolimab in advanced cancers. The overall study: Every 2 weeks, patients received ivuxolimab intravenously, dosed at 0.01 to 10 mg/kg. Study-wide findings and caveats: What antigens the expanded peripheral T cells recognized was never established. Clonal expansion by week 6 occurred in CD4+ and CD8+ blood T cells (at 0.1 to 3.0 mg/kg). Expanded clones were, on average, more numerous among CD8+ T cells than CD4+.

The assay was immunoSEQ multiplex PCR, and TCRdb's table has in-frame clones only and misses some. The sample records 75,000 to 95,000 clones, about 87% being singletons. This chain links TRBV5-4 with TRBJ2-2; D remains unclear. The TCR sequence derives from an adult with an advanced solid tumor such as melanoma, head and neck, liver or kidney cancer. The source was CD4+ or CD8+ T cells sorted from blood, collected in a trial of the OX40 agonist ivuxolimab. The CDR3: CASSPPPDTGELFF. The DNA for the CDR3 is TGTGCCAGCAGCCCTCCCCCGGACACCGGGGAGCTGTTTTTT.